This TCR beta chain stems from a study of blood T cell repertoires in COVID-19. Across the whole study: Sites across the United States, Italy and Spain contributed samples from acute and convalescent COVID-19. The cDNA or gDNA used as material had been derived from T cells, B-cell-depleted T cells, or PBMCs.

This clone is a singleton in its sample. Some clones are missing from TCRdb's copy, which holds only in-frame ones; the method was immunoSEQ multiplex PCR. The table has about 78,000 clones, 90% seen once. From germline, CDR1 is SGHRS and CDR2 YFSETQ. J was trimmed by 7 bases and V by 0 bases; bases with no gene match: 18. This CDR3 has 21 residues. The clonotype originates from a woman between 50 and 59 years old in a cohort sampled during active COVID-19. V gene TRBV5-1 combines with J gene TRBJ2-1, with TRBD2 identical over 14 bases. The sequencing input was peripheral blood. The CDR3 DNA reads TGCGCCAGCAGCTTGGTCCCGGGACTAGCGGGAGCGTTAGGGGTTCGAAATGAGCAGTTCTTC. Translation: CASSLVPGLAGALGVRNEQFF.